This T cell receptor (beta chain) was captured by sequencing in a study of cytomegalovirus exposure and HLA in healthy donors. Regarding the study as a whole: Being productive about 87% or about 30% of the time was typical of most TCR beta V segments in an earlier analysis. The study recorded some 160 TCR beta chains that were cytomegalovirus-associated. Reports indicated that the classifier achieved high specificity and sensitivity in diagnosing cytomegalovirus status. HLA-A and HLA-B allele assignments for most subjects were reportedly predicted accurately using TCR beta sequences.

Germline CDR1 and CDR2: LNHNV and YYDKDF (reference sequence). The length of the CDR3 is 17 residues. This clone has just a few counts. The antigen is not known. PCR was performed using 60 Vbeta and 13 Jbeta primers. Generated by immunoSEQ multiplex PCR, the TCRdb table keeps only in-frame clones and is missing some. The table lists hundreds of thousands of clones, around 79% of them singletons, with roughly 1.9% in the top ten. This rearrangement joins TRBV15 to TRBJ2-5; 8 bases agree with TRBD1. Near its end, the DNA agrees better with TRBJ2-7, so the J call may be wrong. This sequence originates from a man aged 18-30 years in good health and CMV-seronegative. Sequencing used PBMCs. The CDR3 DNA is TGTGCCACCAGCAGAGTATTAGGGGACAGGTCCGTCTACGAGCAGTACTTC. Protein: CATSRVLGDRSVYEQYF.